This TCR beta chain derives from a study of T-cell memory formation after mild COVID-19. Study findings and constraints: The CD4+ clones that contracted clustered mainly within CM and EM, and the CD8+ clones concentrated in EMRA.

The CDR3 spans 19 residues. Germline CDR1 is MGHDK and CDR2 is SYGVNS. The V end was cut by 7 bases, the J end by 0 bases, with 22 bases between. TCRdb called the 5' RACE reads again in MiXCR, with one record for every CDR3 protein. Of about 300,000 distinct CDR3 sequences in the sample, less than 20% were seen once. To note about this clonotype: What it recognizes is unknown.

The sequence was obtained from a man between 18 and 35 years old who had mild COVID-19 (a few samples of this study predate the infection). Cell type and time point are not known. Input material: PBMCs or a T cell subset sorted from them (not recorded which). The chain couples TRBV25-1 to TRBJ1-6, with D possibly TRBD1 on 5 matching bases. CDR3 bases: TGTGCCAGCAAGCCCCAACCGACAGAATCACGCTCCTATAATTCACCCCTCCACTTT. Translating gives CASKPQPTESRSYNSPLHF.